A selection of T cell receptor beta chains follows, all from one sample in a study of cytomegalovirus exposure and HLA in healthy donors. Method: immunoSEQ multiplex PCR; TCRdb's copy keeps in-frame clones and lacks some. The table records roughly 190,000 clones, about four fifths of them present only once. What was sequenced was PBMCs. These receptors were collected from a female donor in good health and CMV-seronegative. The CDR3 runs from the conserved cysteine through the conserved F or W. D genes are given only for firm matches. Clone size is given for some rows only: seen once, a few or many times, or a class if the clone is expanded.

>-|-|TRBV27|TRBJ2-7
TGTGCCAGCAGTTATCAGGAAACTTACGAGCAGTACTTC
CASSYQETYEQYF
>-|TRBD1|TRBV6-1|TRBJ1-5
TGTGCCAGCAGCCTCAGGGGGTCTGGGAATCAGCCCCAGCATTTT
CASSLRGSGNQPQHF
>-|-|TRBV19|TRBJ1-1
TGTGCCAGTAGTAGCAGCGGGAACACTGAAGCTTTCTTT
CASSSSGNTEAFF
>few|-|TRBV28|TRBJ2-1
TGTGCCAGCAGTTCCGACAGCCACAATGAGCAGTTCTTC
CASSSDSHNEQFF
>few|-|TRBV14|TRBJ1-2
TGTGCCAGCAGCCAGCTGGTTGGGGCAGGGGGCTACACCTTC
CASSQLVGAGGYTF
>-|TRBD1|TRBV2|TRBJ2-7
TGTGCCGCACGGACAGGGGAAGACGAGCAGTACTTC
CAARTGEDEQYF
>-|TRBD2|TRBV7-8|TRBJ2-7
TGTGCCAGCAGCCCCAAGCGGGGGGGTTTCTCCGAGCAGTACTTC
CASSPKRGGFSEQYF
>-|TRBD2|TRBV7-9|TRBJ2-7
TGTGCCAGCAGCTTCCGGACTAGCGGAAATTACGAGCAGTACTTC
CASSFRTSGNYEQYF
>-|TRBD1|TRBV30|TRBJ1-5
TGTGCCTGGAGTGTTGGGGACAGGGTCCAGCCCCAGCATTTT
CAWSVGDRVQPQHF
>-|-|TRBV5-1|TRBJ1-4
TGCGCCAGCAGCTTGTTGGGGCACTCTAATGAAAAACTGTTTTTT
CASSLLGHSNEKLFF
>-|TRBD1|TRBV5-5|TRBJ2-5
TGTGCCAGCAGCTCAGGGGGAACCATCCAAGAGACCCAGTACTTC
CASSSGGTIQETQYF
>-|TRBD1|TRBV2|TRBJ2-3
TGTGCCAGCAGTGCCAGGGGGCGGACAGATACGCAGTATTTT
CASSARGRTDTQYF
>-|TRBD1|TRBV7-3|TRBJ2-4
TGTGCCAGCAGCTTAGGAACAGGGGACATTCAGTACTTC
CASSLGTGDIQYF
>-|-|TRBV9|TRBJ2-5
TGTGCCAGCAGCGCAGACTATCAAGAGACCCAGTACTTC
CASSADYQETQYF